Here is one TCR beta chain with its context. The data originate from a study of blood T cell repertoires in COVID-19. In the study overall: Whether acute or convalescent, the COVID-19 samples came from the United States, Italy and Spain.

In germline, CDR1 is SGHDT, CDR2 YYEEEE. The CDR3 loop spans 15 amino acids. The V gene end was trimmed by 4 bases and the J gene end by 4 bases; junction bases not matched to a gene: 9. The table came from immunoSEQ multiplex PCR; TCRdb's copy has only in-frame clones and leaves some out. The sample has 250,000 or so clones, roughly 84% seen once. Across under 25 US areas, participants ranged in age from about 18 to 90 years. Assignment of participants to cohorts was predicated upon participant-reported clinical history. A COVID-19 case had been met by exposed participants during the 2 weeks before study entry.

The source is a woman aged 45-59 years who had been exposed to COVID-19. This chain uses TRBV5-6 with TRBJ1-1; TRBD1 aligns across 8 bases. Material: PBMCs or T cells enriched from blood (not recorded which). CDR3 in amino acids: CASSPTDRGATEAFF. DNA for the CDR3: TGTGCCAGCAGCCCTACCGACAGGGGTGCCACTGAAGCTTTCTTT.